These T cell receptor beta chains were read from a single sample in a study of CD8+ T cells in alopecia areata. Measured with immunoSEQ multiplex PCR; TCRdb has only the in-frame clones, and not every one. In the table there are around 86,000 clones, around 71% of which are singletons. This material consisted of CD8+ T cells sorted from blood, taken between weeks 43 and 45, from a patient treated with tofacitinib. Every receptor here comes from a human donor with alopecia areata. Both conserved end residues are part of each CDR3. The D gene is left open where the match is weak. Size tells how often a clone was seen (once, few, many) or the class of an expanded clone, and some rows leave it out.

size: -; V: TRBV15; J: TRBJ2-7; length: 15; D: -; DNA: TGTGCCACCAGCGAGGGGGGGGCTAGCTCCTACGAGCAGTACTTC; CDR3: CATSEGGASSYEQYF
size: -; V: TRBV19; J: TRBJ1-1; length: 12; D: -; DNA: TGTGCCAGTAGTATAGCAGGCAGTGAAGCTTTCTTT; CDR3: CASSIAGSEAFF
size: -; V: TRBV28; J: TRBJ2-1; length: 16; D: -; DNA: TGTGCCAGCAGTGATAGGGGAGAGGCCTGGAGAAATGAGCAGTTCTTC; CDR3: CASSDRGEAWRNEQFF
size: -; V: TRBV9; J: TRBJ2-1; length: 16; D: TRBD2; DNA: TGTGCCAGCAGCGCAGAGCCGGGACTAACGAGCAATGAGCAGTTCTTC; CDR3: CASSAEPGLTSNEQFF
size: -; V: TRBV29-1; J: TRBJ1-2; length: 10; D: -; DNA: TGCAGCGCAGAAGATAATGGCTACACCTTC; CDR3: CSAEDNGYTF
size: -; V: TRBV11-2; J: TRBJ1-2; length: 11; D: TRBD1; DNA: TGTGCCAGCACACAGGGGGGAGGCTACACCTTC; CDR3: CASTQGGGYTF
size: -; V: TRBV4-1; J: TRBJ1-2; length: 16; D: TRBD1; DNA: TGCGCCAGCAGCCAAGCGGTTGGGACAGGGGGCTCTGGCTACACCTTC; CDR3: CASSQAVGTGGSGYTF
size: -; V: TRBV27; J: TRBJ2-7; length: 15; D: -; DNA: TGTGCCAGCAGTCCCATTTACCTGCGGGGATACGAGCAGTACTTC; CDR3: CASSPIYLRGYEQYF
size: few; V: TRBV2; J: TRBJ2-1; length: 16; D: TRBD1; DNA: TGTGCCAGCAGTGAAAGGGGGCCCAGCTCCTACAATGAGCAGTTCTTC; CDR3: CASSERGPSSYNEQFF
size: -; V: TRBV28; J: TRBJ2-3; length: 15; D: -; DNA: TGTGCCAGCAGGATACAGGGACGGGTCACAGATACGCAGTATTTT; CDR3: CASRIQGRVTDTQYF
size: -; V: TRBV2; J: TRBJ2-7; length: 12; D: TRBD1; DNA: TGTGCCATCAGGACAGGGAAAAACGAGCAGTACTTC; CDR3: CAIRTGKNEQYF